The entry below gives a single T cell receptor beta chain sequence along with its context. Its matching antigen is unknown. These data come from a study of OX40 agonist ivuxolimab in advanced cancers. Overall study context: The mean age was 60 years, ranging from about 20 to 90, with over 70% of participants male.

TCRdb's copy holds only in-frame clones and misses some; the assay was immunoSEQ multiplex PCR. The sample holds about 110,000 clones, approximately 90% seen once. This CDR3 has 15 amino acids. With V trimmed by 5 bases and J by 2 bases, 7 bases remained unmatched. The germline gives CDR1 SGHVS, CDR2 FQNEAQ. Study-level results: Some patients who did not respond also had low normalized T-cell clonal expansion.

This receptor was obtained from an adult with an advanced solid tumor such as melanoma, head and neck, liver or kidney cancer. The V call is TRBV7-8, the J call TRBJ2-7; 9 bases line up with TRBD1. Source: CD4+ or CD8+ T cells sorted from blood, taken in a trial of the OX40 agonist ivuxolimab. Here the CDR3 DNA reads TGTGCCAGCAGCGGCTTTGGGGACAGGGCCTACGAGCAGTACTTC. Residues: CASSGFGDRAYEQYF.